A single sample is the source of the 17 T cell receptor beta chains below, sequenced in a study of blood T cell repertoires in COVID-19. Profiled with immunoSEQ multiplex PCR; TCRdb holds only in-frame clones, not every one. The sample records hundreds of thousands of clones, approximately 90% being singletons. Sequencing input: PBMCs or T cells enriched from blood (not recorded which). Receptor source: a young woman who had recovered from COVID-19.

The V call is TRBV19, the J call TRBJ1-5, with 9 bases aligning to TRBD1. Germline values: CDR1 LNHDA, CDR2 SQIVND (reference sequence). V lost 5 bases, J lost 6 bases, and 2 bases stayed unmatched. The CDR3 extends over 13 amino acids. The CDR3 protein is CASSPTGGQPQHF. DNA of the CDR3: TGTGCCAGTAGTCCGACAGGGGGTCAGCCCCAGCATTTT.

CDR3 region: CASSTEGAGDVTKYNEQFF. CDR3 nucleotides: TGTGCCAGTAGTACGGAGGGAGCGGGGGACGTAACGAAATACAATGAGCAGTTCTTC. This chain joins TRBV19 and TRBJ2-1, with TRBD2 matching 8 bases. CDR3 length equals 19 residues. Germline V CDR1 and CDR2: LNHDA, SQIVND (reference sequence). The V and J ends lost 4 bases and 4 bases, in that order; junction bases with no gene match: 18.

Only a few counts were recorded for this clone. The chain couples TRBV25-1 to TRBJ1-1, with D possibly TRBD1 on 6 matching bases. Trimming cost V 7 bases and J 4 bases, with 16 bases left between them. Germline loops: CDR1 MGHDK, CDR2 SYGVNS. The CDR3 sequence is 14 residues long. CDR3 DNA: TGTGCCAGCACCCCTTGGGGGGGGGCCACTGAAGCTTTCTTT. As protein: CASTPWGGATEAFF. Looking up the rest from reference TRBV25-1 and TRBJ1-1 gives the full variable domain: EADIYQTPRYLVIGTGKKITLECSQTMGHDKMYWYQQDPGMELHLIHYSYGVNSTEKGDLSSESTVSRIRTEHFPLTLESARPSHTSQYLCASTPWGGATEAFFGQGTRLTVV.

The rearrangement uses TRBV19 and TRBJ2-3, with D unresolved. CDR1 is LNHDA and CDR2 is SQIVND in the germline V gene (reference sequence). Between the trimmed V and J ends, which lost 3 bases and 5 bases, there was a span of 12 bases. The CDR3 contains 14 residues. CDR3 loop: CASSIRQAGDTQYF. The DNA for the CDR3 is TGTGCCAGTAGTATTAGGCAGGCCGGAGATACGCAGTATTTT.

The chain recombines TRBV20-1 with TRBJ1-5; 7 bases map to TRBD1. Looked up from germline, CDR1 is DFQATT and CDR2 is SNEGSKA (reference sequence). V dropped 3 bases and J dropped 5; count of bases not matched to a gene: 7. The CDR3 spans 14 residues. In nucleotides, the CDR3 is TGCAGTGCTAGTCGTAGGGGGCCGTATCAGCCCCAGCATTTT. Protein sequence: CSASRRGPYQPQHF.

This clone was detected once. J is TRBJ1-4 and V is TRBV5-6, with D possibly TRBD1 on 6 matching bases. Germline CDR1 reads SGHDT; CDR2 reads YYEEEE. The CDR3 runs 15 residues. With 1 base removed from V and 5 bases from J, the gap between germline ends came to 12 bases. The chain's CDR3 is CASSLPGQLNEKLFF. The CDR3, as DNA: TGTGCCAGCAGCTTGCCAGGACAGCTAAATGAAAAACTGTTTTTT.

The genes are TRBV28 and TRBJ1-2; maybe TRBD1 (6 bases). Germline CDR1 reads MDHEN; CDR2 reads SYDVKM. This CDR3 is 14 amino acids long. V gave up 6 bases and J gave up 6 bases, with 17 bases separating them. CDR3 nucleotide sequence: TGTGCCAGCAGGACTCCGGGACAAGGAAATGGCTACACCTTC. Translation: CASRTPGQGNGYTF.

The chain recombines TRBV11-3 with TRBJ1-1; possibly TRBD1 for D (5 bases). Germline CDR1 is SGHNT and CDR2 is YENEEA. V was shortened by 6 bases and J by 2 bases, with 10 bases between the two germline ends. This CDR3 contains 13 residues. CDR3 in amino acids: CASSSTGNTEAFF. The CDR3 DNA is TGTGCCAGCAGTTCAACAGGAAACACTGAAGCTTTCTTT.

The J gene is TRBJ2-1, the V gene TRBV5-4, with D tentatively TRBD1 (5 bases). CDR3 size: 13 residues. In germline, CDR1 is SGHNT, CDR2 YYREEE (reference sequence). V shed 3 bases and J shed 9 bases, with 13 bases lying between them. The CDR3: CASSSHPGSEQFF. The CDR3 coding sequence is TGTGCCAGCAGCTCCCACCCAGGGTCTGAGCAGTTCTTC.

This rearrangement joins TRBV7-9 to TRBJ1-6; TRBD1 aligns across 7 bases. This CDR3 has 14 amino acids. From germline, CDR1 is SEHNR and CDR2 FQNEAQ (reference sequence). After removal of 3 bases from V and 6 bases from J, the junction contained 2 bases not matched to a gene. The CDR3 sequence is CASSFGQVNSPLHF. The CDR3 DNA is TGTGCCAGCAGCTTCGGACAGGTTAATTCACCCCTCCACTTT. The complete variable domain, with remaining parts taken from reference TRBV7-9 and TRBJ1-6, reads DTGVSQNPRHKITKRGQNVTFRCDPISEHNRLYWYRQTLGQGPEFLTYFQNEAQLEKSRLLSDRFSAERPKGSFSTLEIQRTEQGDSAMYLCASSFGQVNSPLHFGNGTRLTVT.

This clone was recorded only once. The chain employs TRBV19 and TRBJ2-5; 7 bases fit TRBD2. From germline, CDR1 is LNHDA and CDR2 SQIVND (reference sequence). This CDR3 is built from 14 residues. The V and J ends lost 5 bases and 5 bases, in that order; junction bases with no gene match: 8. CDR3 region: CASSPSWGGETQYF. The CDR3 region has the DNA TGTGCCAGTAGTCCCAGTTGGGGAGGGGAGACCCAGTACTTC.

V and J are TRBV18 and TRBJ2-2, with D tentatively TRBD2 (6 bases). The germline V and J ends were trimmed by 8 bases and 0 bases, with 10 bases remaining between them. From germline, CDR1 is KGHSH and CDR2 LQKENI. This CDR3 is 14 amino acids long. CDR3 sequence reads: CASGGMTNTGELFF. CDR3 DNA sequence: TGTGCCAGCGGAGGGATGACGAACACCGGGGAGCTGTTTTTT.

This clone was observed a single time. Other DNA sequences from this sample encode an identical CDR3 as well. The genes are TRBV5-1 and TRBJ1-2; D may be TRBD1 (5 bases). Germline-derived CDR1 and CDR2 are SGHRS and YFSETQ. The ends were cut back, 0 bases at V and 4 bases at J, with 10 bases in the middle. CDR3 length: 14 amino acids. CDR3 sequence: CASSLDGRGYGYTF. The CDR3 DNA is TGCGCCAGCAGCTTGGATGGTAGGGGCTATGGCTACACCTTC.

The chain is built from TRBV9 and TRBJ1-1, with D possibly being TRBD1 (6 bases). V was shortened by 0 bases and J by 8 bases, with 11 bases between the two germline ends. The length of the CDR3 is 13 residues. CDR1 and CDR2 from the germline V gene are SGDLS and YYNGEE. CDR3 DNA: TGTGCCAGCAGCGTAGGACCGGGACAAGAAGCTTTCTTT. Translating it yields CASSVGPGQEAFF.

The J gene is TRBJ1-5, the V gene TRBV7-6; no clear D gene. The CDR3 is made up of 15 amino acids. Germline values: CDR1 SGHVS, CDR2 FNYEAQ. The V end was cut by 5 bases, the J end by 2 bases, with 13 bases between. The CDR3 DNA reads TGTGCCAGCAGCAGAATCGGCGGTCGCAATCAGCCCCAGCATTTT. Its translation: CASSRIGGRNQPQHF. The entire variable domain, with the rest obtained from reference TRBV7-6 and TRBJ1-5, is as follows: GAGVSQSPRYKVTKRGQDVALRCDPISGHVSLYWYRQALGQGPEFLTYFNYEAQQDKSGLPNDRFSAERPEGSISTLTIQRTEQRDSAMYRCASSRIGGRNQPQHFGDGTRLSIL.

This clone was recorded only once. The sample has other DNA sequences that encode this CDR3 too. The chain combines TRBV19 with TRBJ2-1, with 8 bases that match TRBD2. Per the germline V gene, CDR1 is LNHDA and CDR2 is SQIVND (reference sequence). V gave up 2 bases and J gave up 0 bases; unmatched junction bases: 0. The CDR3 runs 15 residues. This CDR3 reads CASSISGSSYNEQFF. In nucleotides, the CDR3 is TGTGCCAGTAGTATAAGCGGGAGCTCCTACAATGAGCAGTTCTTC.

The V gene is TRBV9, the J gene TRBJ2-7; 8 bases map to TRBD1. The germline V gene has CDR1 SGDLS and CDR2 YYNGEE. This CDR3 has 17 amino acids. The trim removed 4 bases at V and 4 bases at J, leaving 16 bases unmatched. The CDR3: CASSPRPGTGARYEQYF. The CDR3 region has the DNA TGTGCCAGCAGCCCCCGTCCCGGGACAGGAGCTAGGTACGAGCAGTACTTC.